This TCR beta chain stems from a study of T-cell reconstitution after alpha-beta-depleted transplantation in children. This clonotype occurred many times. Its antigen is unknown. TCRbeta library construction was performed incorporating unique molecular identifiers. Via MiXCR, TCRdb re-called the PCR reads, giving one row per CDR3 protein. The data hold approximately 800,000 distinct CDR3 sequences, with approximately 15% observed a single time. This CDR3 comprises 15 residues. Trimming pared 6 bases from V and 6 bases from J, leaving 15 bases between. Study conclusions and caveats: By about two months after transplant, alpha-beta T cells reportedly arose from several hundred graft clones that had expanded. Surviving recipient T cells and thymic progenitors accounted for the high day-60 TCRbeta diversity observed in some patients. The main origin of T-cell counts and diversity one year after transplant was newly produced T cells.

This receptor was identified in a male patient younger than 18 who had a stem cell transplant for acute lymphoblastic leukemia, so the T cells may come from the graft donor. The material was PBMCs, mostly from graft donor cells, obtained 360 days after TCRalphabeta/CD19-depleted stem cell transplant. The rearrangement joins TRBV12-3 or TRBV12-4 to TRBJ1-6; no reliable D call. In nucleotides, the CDR3 is TGTGCCAGCAGCCCTGCCGGGATTTTTAATTCACCCCTCCACTTT. Translated, it gives CASSPAGIFNSPLHF.